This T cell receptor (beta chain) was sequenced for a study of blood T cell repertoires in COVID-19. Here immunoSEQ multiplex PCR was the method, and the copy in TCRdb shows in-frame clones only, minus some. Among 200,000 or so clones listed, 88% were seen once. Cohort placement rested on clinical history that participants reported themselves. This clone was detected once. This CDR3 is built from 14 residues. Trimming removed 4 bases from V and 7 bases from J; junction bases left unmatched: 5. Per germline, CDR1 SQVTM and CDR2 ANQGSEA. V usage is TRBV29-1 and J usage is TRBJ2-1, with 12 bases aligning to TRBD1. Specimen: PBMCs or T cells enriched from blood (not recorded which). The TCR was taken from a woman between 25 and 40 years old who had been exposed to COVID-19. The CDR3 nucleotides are TGCAGCGTTGTTAGGGACAGGGGGCGGAATGAGCAGTTCTTC. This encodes CSVVRDRGRNEQFF.